This TCR beta chain stems from a study of cytomegalovirus exposure and HLA in healthy donors. Germline CDR1 reads SGHRS; CDR2 reads YFSETQ. The CDR3 totals 15 residues. V gave up 4 bases and J gave up 3 bases; unmatched junction bases: 9. Study-wide findings and caveats: Some V segments could not be told apart, so they were left out, TRBV6-2 and TRBV6-3 among them.

This clone was observed once. Its antigen is not known. The PCR made use of 60 Vbeta and 13 Jbeta primers. Sequencing was performed with immunoSEQ multiplex PCR; in TCRdb, only in-frame clones are kept and a portion is missing. The table records approximately 100,000 clones, nearly 80% of them present only once. The chain recombines TRBV5-1 with TRBJ1-2, with 7 bases that match TRBD1. The sequence derives from a man in his sixties in good health and CMV-seropositive. Sequencing was done on a sample of PBMCs. CDR3 DNA: TGCGCCAGCAGCCCAAGGGGACAGCACTACTATGGCTACACCTTC. As protein: CASSPRGQHYYGYTF.